What follows describes a single T cell receptor (beta chain). The antigen remains undetermined. Indicated treatment: 19 received Ad26.COV2.S at low or high dose, single or two shots; several received placebo; per-sample allocation not given. The samples date from day 63 after the first vaccine or placebo injection. The data were obtained in a study of Ad26.COV2.S vaccination and SARS-CoV-2 variants. Across the whole study: A COV1001 Ad26.COV2.S trial-arm participant provided the sample.

Study-level points and caveats: Substantial response breadth was reportedly seen for spike-specific CD8+ and CD4+ T cells after vaccination. Placebo recipients showed lower spike-specific TCR breadth than vaccinees. Researchers cautioned that TCR breadth and depth analyses may have underestimated total T cell responses.

The length of the CDR3 is 16 residues. Germline CDR1 LGHNA, CDR2 YNFKEQ. The V and J ends lost 5 bases and 7 bases, in that order; junction bases with no gene match: 13. The repertoire was sequenced with immunoSEQ multiplex PCR; TCRdb's copy has only in-frame clones and lacks some. The sample lists hundreds of thousands of clones, more than 75% occurring once. The clonotype comes from a person aged 18-60 years who received the Ad26.COV2.S COVID-19 vaccine or a placebo. Source: peripheral blood, taken in a trial of Ad26.COV2.S vaccine versus placebo. V usage is TRBV4-2 and J usage is TRBJ1-2; 10 bases agree with TRBD1. This CDR3 is CASSKGSGQGMGGYTF. The CDR3 DNA follows: TGTGCCAGCAGCAAAGGTTCGGGACAGGGGATGGGTGGCTACACCTTC.